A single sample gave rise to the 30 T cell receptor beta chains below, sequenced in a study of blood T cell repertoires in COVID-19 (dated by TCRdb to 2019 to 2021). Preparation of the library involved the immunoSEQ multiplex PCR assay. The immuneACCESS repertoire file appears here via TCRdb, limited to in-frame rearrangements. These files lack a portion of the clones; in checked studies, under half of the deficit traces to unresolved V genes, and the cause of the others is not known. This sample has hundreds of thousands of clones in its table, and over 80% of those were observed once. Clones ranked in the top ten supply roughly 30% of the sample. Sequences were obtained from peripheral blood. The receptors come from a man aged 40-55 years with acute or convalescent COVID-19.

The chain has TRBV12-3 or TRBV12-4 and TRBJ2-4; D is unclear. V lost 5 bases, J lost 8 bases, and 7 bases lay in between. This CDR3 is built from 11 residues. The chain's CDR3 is CASSLWHIQYF. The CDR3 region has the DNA TGTGCCAGCAGTCTCTGGCACATTCAGTACTTC.

The CDR3: CASSPGLAGVAGELFF. The CDR3 DNA is TGTGCCAGCAGCCCGGGACTAGCGGGAGTTGCCGGGGAGCTGTTTTTT. This rearrangement joins TRBV3-1 (or the pseudogene TRBV3-2) to TRBJ2-2; 14 bases fit TRBD2. The CDR3 sequence is 16 residues long. Trimming at V came to 4 bases and at J to 6 bases, leaving 4 bases not matched to a gene. CDR1 LGHDT and CDR2 YNNKEL come from the germline V gene (reference sequence).

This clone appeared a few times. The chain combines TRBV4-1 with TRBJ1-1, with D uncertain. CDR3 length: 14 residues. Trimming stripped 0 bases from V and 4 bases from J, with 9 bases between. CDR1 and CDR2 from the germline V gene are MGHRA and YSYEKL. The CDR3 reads CASSQEIRGTEAFF. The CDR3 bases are TGCGCCAGCAGCCAAGAGATCCGGGGCACTGAAGCTTTCTTT.

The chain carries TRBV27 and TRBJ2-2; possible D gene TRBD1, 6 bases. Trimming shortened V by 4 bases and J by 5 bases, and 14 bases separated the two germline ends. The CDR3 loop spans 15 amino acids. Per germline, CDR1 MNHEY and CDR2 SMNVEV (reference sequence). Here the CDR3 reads CASSSLQGNTGELFF. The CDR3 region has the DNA TGTGCCAGCAGTTCCCTTCAGGGGAATACCGGGGAGCTGTTTTTT.

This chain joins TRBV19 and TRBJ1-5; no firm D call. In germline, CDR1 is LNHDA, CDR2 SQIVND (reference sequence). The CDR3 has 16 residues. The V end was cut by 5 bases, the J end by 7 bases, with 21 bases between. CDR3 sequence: CASSPTAGVPGQPQHF. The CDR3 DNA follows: TGTGCCAGTAGTCCAACGGCCGGGGTGCCAGGACAGCCCCAGCATTTT.

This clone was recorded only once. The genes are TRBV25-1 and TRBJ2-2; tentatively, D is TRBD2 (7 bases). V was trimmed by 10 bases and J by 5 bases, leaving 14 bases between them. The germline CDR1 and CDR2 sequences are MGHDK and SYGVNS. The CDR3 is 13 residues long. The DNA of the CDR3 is TGTGCCACCAGAGGGGGGGCGACCGGGGAGCTGTTTTTT. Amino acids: CATRGGATGELFF.

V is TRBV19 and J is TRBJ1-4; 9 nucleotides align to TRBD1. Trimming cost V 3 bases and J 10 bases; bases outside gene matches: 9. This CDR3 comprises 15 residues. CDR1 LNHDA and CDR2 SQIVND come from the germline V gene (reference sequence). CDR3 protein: CASSMSLEQGAKLFF. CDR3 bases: TGTGCCAGTAGTATGTCCCTGGAACAGGGGGCAAAACTGTTTTTT.

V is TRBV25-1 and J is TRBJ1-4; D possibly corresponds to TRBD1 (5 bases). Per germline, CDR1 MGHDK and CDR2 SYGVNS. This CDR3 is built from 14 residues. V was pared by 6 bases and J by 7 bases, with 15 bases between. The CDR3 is CASRGGMRTEKLFF. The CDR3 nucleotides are TGTGCCAGCAGGGGGGGGATGAGAACTGAAAAACTGTTTTTT.

Here the CDR3 DNA reads TGTGCCAGCAGTTATTTGGGTGGACAGGGCTATGGCTACACCTTC. This encodes CASSYLGGQGYGYTF. The chain links TRBV6-6 to TRBJ1-2, with 8 bases identical to TRBD1. The J segment lost 4 bases and the V segment lost 3 bases, leaving 7 bases of the junction unmatched. Germline CDR1 and CDR2: MNHNY and SVGAGI (reference sequence). The CDR3 spans 15 residues.

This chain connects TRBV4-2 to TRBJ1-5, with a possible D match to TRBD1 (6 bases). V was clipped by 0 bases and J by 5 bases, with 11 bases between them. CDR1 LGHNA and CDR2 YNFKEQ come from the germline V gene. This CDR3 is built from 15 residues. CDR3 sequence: CASSQDLRGHQPQHF. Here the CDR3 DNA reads TGTGCCAGCAGCCAAGATCTCAGGGGCCATCAGCCCCAGCATTTT.

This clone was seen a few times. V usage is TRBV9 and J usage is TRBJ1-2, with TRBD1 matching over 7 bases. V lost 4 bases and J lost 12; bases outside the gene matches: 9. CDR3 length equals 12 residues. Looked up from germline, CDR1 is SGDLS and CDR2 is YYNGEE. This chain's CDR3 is CASSLPDRVNTF. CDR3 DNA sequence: TGTGCCAGCAGCCTGCCTGACAGGGTAAACACCTTC. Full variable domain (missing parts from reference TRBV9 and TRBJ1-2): DSGVTQTPKHLITATGQRVTLRCSPRSGDLSVYWYQQSLDQGLQFLIQYYNGEERAKGNILERFSAQQFPDLHSELNLSSLELGDSALYFCASSLPDRVNTFGSGTRLTVV.

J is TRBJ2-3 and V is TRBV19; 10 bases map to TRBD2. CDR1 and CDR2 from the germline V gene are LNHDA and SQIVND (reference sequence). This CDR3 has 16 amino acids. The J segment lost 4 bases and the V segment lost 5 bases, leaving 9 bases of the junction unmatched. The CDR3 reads CASSWTSGQPPDTQYF. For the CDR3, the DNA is TGTGCCAGTAGTTGGACTAGCGGCCAGCCCCCAGATACGCAGTATTTT. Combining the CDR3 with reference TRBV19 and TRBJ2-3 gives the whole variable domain DGGITQSPKYLFRKEGQNVTLSCEQNLNHDAMYWYRQDPGQGLRLIYYSQIVNDFQKGDIAEGYSVSREKKESFPLTVTSAQKNPTAFYLCASSWTSGQPPDTQYFGPGTRLTVL.

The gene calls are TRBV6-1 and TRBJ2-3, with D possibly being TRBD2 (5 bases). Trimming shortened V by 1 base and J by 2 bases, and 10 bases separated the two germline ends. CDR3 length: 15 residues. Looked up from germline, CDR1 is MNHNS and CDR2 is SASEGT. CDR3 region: CASSEGSGYTDTQYF. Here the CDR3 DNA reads TGTGCCAGCAGTGAAGGAAGCGGATACACAGATACGCAGTATTTT.

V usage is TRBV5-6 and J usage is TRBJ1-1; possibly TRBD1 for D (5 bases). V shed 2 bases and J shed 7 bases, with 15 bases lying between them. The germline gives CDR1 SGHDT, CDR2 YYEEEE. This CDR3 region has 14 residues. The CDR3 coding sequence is TGTGCCAGCAGCTTAGGGGCACGAGGAAGTGAAGCTTTCTTT. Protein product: CASSLGARGSEAFF.

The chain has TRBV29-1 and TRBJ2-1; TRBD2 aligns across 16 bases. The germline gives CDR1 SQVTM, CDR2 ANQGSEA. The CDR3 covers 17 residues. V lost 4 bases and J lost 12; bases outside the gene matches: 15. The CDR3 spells CSVGGWAGLAGGQPQFF. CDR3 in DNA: TGCAGCGTTGGAGGTTGGGCGGGACTAGCGGGAGGGCAGCCGCAGTTCTTC.

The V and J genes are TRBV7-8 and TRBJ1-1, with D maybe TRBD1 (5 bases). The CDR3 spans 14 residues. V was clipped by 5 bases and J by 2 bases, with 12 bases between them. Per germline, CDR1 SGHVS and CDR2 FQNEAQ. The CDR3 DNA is TGTGCCAGCAGCGCCGTGGGGCAAAACACTGAAGCTTTCTTT. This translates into CASSAVGQNTEAFF.

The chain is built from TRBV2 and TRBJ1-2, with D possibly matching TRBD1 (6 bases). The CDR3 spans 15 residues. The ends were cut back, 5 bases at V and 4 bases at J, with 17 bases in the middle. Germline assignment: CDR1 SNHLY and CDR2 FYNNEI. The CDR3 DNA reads TGTGCCAGCAGTTGGGAAACAGGGATTACCTATGGCTACACCTTC. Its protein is CASSWETGITYGYTF.

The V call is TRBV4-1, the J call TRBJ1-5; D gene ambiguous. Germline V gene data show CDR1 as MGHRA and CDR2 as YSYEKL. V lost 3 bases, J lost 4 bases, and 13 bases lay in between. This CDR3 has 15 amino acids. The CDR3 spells CASSHPDWGNQPQHF. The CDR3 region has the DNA TGCGCCAGCAGCCACCCGGACTGGGGAAATCAGCCCCAGCATTTT.

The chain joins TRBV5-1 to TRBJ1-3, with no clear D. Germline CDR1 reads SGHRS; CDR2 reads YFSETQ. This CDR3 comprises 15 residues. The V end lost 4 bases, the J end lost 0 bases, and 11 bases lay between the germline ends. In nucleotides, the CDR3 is TGCGCCAGCAGCGATAGTTGGAGCTCTGGAAACACCATATATTTT. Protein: CASSDSWSSGNTIYF.

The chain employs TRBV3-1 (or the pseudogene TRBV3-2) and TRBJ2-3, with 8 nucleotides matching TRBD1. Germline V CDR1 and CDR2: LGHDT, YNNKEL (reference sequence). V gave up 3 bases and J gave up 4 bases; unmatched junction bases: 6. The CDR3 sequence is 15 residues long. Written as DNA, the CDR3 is TGTGCCAGCAGCCATGACAGGGGTCGGTCAGATACGCAGTATTTT. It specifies CASSHDRGRSDTQYF.

CDR3 sequence (DNA): TGTGCCAGTAGTATAGTCACAGCTAACTATGGCTACACCTTC. It yields the protein CASSIVTANYGYTF. V is TRBV19 and J is TRBJ1-2, with D unclear. V was pared by 1 base and J by 0 bases, with 6 bases between. CDR1 LNHDA and CDR2 SQIVND come from the germline V gene (reference sequence). The CDR3 covers 14 residues.

As DNA, the CDR3 is TGCGCCAGCAGCTTGACAGGGGAAGCCAAAAACATTCAGTACTTC. It translates to CASSLTGEAKNIQYF. V gene TRBV5-1 combines with J gene TRBJ2-4; TRBD1 matches at 7 bases. V gave up 1 base and J gave up 0 bases; unmatched junction bases: 1. The CDR3 is made up of 15 amino acids. Per germline, CDR1 SGHRS and CDR2 YFSETQ. Together with reference TRBV5-1 and TRBJ2-4, the CDR3 gives the full variable domain: KAGVTQTPRYLIKTRGQQVTLSCSPISGHRSVSWYQQTPGQGLQFLFEYFSETQRNKGNFPGRFSGRQFSNSRSEMNVSTLELGDSALYLCASSLTGEAKNIQYFGAGTRLSVL.

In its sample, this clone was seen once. The CDR3, as DNA: TGTGCCAGCAGTGTTGGACAAAGGTCTATGAACACTGAAGCTTTCTTT. Amino acid sequence: CASSVGQRSMNTEAFF. This chain links TRBV6-2 or TRBV6-3 with TRBJ1-1; maybe TRBD1 (5 bases). Trimming left V 5 bases short and J 0 bases short, with 16 bases between. CDR3 size: 16 residues. From germline, CDR1 is MNHEY and CDR2 SVGEGT.

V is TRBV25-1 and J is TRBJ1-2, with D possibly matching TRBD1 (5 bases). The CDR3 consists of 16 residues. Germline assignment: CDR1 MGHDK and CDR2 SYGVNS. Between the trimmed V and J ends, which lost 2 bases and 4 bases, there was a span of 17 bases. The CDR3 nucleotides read TGTGCCAGCAGTGAACCCCGGGTCAGGGTAACCTATGGCTACACCTTC. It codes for CASSEPRVRVTYGYTF.

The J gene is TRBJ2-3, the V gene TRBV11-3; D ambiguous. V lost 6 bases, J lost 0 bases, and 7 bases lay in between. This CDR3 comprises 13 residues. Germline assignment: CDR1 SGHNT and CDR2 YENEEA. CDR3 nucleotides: TGTGCCAGCAGTCGAACTAGCACAGATACGCAGTATTTT. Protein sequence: CASSRTSTDTQYF. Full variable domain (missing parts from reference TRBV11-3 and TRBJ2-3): EAGVVQSPRYKIIEKKQPVAFWCNPISGHNTLYWYLQNLGQGPELLIRYENEEAVDDSQLPKDRFSAERLKGVDSTLKIQPAELGDSAVYLCASSRTSTDTQYFGPGTRLTVL.

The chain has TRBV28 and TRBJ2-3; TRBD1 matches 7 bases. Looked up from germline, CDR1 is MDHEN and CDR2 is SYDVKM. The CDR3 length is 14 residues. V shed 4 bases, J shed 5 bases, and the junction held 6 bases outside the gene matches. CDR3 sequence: CASSWTGVVDTQYF. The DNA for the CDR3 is TGTGCCAGCAGTTGGACAGGCGTTGTAGATACGCAGTATTTT. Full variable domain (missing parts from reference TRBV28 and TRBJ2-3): DVKVTQSSRYLVKRTGEKVFLECVQDMDHENMFWYRQDPGLGLRLIYFSYDVKMKEKGDIPEGYSVSREKKERFSLILESASTNQTSMYLCASSWTGVVDTQYFGPGTRLTVL.

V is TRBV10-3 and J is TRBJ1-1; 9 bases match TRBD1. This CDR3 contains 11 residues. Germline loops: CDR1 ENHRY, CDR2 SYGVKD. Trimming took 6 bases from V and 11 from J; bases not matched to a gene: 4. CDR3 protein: CAISDGQGAFF. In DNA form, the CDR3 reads TGTGCCATCAGCGACGGACAGGGGGCTTTCTTT.

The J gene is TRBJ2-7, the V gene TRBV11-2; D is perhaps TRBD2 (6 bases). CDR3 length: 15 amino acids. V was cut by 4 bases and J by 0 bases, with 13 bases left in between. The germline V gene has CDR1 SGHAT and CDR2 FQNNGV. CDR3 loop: CASSSSAGSSYEQYF. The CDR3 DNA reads TGTGCCAGCAGCTCATCGGCGGGAAGCTCCTACGAGCAGTACTTC.

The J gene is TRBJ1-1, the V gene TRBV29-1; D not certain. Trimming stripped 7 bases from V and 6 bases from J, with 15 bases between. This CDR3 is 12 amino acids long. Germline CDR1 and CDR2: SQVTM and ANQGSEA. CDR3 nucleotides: TGCAGCGCCGGCAGGAGGACCGCTGAAGCTTTCTTT. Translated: CSAGRRTAEAFF.

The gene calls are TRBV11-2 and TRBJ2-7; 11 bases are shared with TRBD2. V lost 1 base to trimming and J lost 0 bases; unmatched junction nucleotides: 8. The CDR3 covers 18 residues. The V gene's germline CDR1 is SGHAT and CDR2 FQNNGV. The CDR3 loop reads CASSLGPSGRLFSYEQYF. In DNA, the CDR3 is TGTGCCAGCAGCTTAGGTCCTAGCGGGAGGCTCTTCTCCTACGAGCAGTACTTC.